This TCR beta chain derives from a study of T cells in Graves' hyperthyroidism and ophthalmopathy. Researchers took RNA transcripts and amplified the TCR beta CDR3 regions from them. First-round RT-PCR of the TCR CDR3 relied on the HTBI primer set. MiXCR, applied by TCRdb to the multiplex PCR reads, yields one record per CDR3 protein. This table holds about 610,000 distinct CDR3 sequences, approximately 16% found once. Ophthalmopathy patients had Clinical Activity Score at least 3, NOSPECS grade at least 4, duration under 3 months. Diagnoses rested on clinical symptoms, serum thyroxine and TRAb, thyroid ultrasound and orbital computed tomography. The CDR3 spans 10 residues. The V gene's germline CDR1 is SNHLY and CDR2 FYNNEI. The ends were cut back, 6 bases at V and 6 bases at J, with 5 bases in the middle.

This chain uses TRBV2 with TRBJ2-5; the D is unclear. What was sequenced was blood. The TCR was taken from a woman in her thirties or forties with Graves' ophthalmopathy. CDR3 protein: CASSRKTQYF. DNA for the CDR3: TGTGCCAGCAGCCGGAAGACCCAGTACTTC.